One sample yielded the 5 T cell receptor delta chains listed below, sequenced in a study of Vδ1+ human thymocytes. Whole-study results and caveats: Thymic TRG and TRD repertoires appeared highly polyclonal.

RNA was extracted from the cells and then reverse transcribed. Multiplex PCR used pooled V-gene forward primers and a constant-region reverse primer to amplify CDR3s. TCRdb re-called clones from the multiplex PCR reads using CATT. The sample shows under 80,000 delta-chain clones, approximately 37% of them seen only once. No antigen has been assigned to these receptors. The sequencing sample was made of Vdelta1+ gamma-delta thymocytes from the thymus. Specified subset: FACS-sorted CD3+ TCRalphabeta- TCRVdelta1+ TCRVdelta2- thymocytes. The receptors shown here come from a boy in the first two years of life who had congenital heart surgery.

This clone has just a few counts. The chain recombines TRDV1 with TRDJ1, with TRDD3 identical over 12 bases. The junction had 26 bases not matched to a gene; V was cut back by 0 bases and J by 0 bases. Germline loops: CDR1 TSWWSYY, CDR2 QGS. CDR3 length: 25 residues. The CDR3 nucleotides are TGTGCTCTTGGGGAACTCCCTAGTCGTGGTGGCAACTGGGGGATACCCGAGCCGTACACCGATAAACTCATCTTT. Amino acid sequence: CALGELPSRGGNWGIPEPYTDKLIF.

The rearrangement joins TRDV1 to TRDJ1; D gene uncertain. Deletions cut 4 bases from V and 0 bases from J, with 18 bases between. Germline loops: CDR1 TSWWSYY, CDR2 QGS. The CDR3 loop spans 17 amino acids. The CDR3 DNA is TGTGCTCTTGGGGTCGCATACTTACTTCAGTACACCGATAAACTCATCTTT. Its protein product is CALGVAYLLQYTDKLIF.

The V gene is TRDV1, the J gene TRDJ1, with D perhaps matching TRDD3 (10 bases). Per germline, CDR1 TSWWSYY and CDR2 QGS. Trimming took 3 bases from V and 0 from J, leaving 29 bases between them. The CDR3 loop spans 21 amino acids. CDR3 protein: CALGEGPSYMGDTRYTDKLIF. As DNA, the CDR3 is TGTGCTCTTGGGGAGGGGCCTTCCTACATGGGGGATACAAGGTACACCGATAAACTCATCTTT.

V and J are TRDV1 and TRDJ1; a possible D gene is TRDD3 (6 bases). This CDR3 has 18 amino acids. Germline V gives CDR1 TSWWSYY, CDR2 QGS. V shed 1 base and J shed 0 bases, with 18 bases lying between them. The CDR3 DNA is TGTGCTCTTGGGGAACCCCAAGGGGGGGACAAGTACACCGATAAACTCATCTTT. This sequence encodes CALGEPQGGDKYTDKLIF.

Comments on this clone: One junction end disagrees with the germline gene, perhaps due to a read error. The chain links TRDV1 to TRDJ1, with 13 bases fitting TRDD3. CDR1 TSWWSYY and CDR2 QGS come from the germline V gene. This CDR3 spans 24 amino acids. This chain's CDR3 is CALGELTFLDHLLGDTRGTEKLIF. The DNA for the CDR3 is TGTGCTCTTGGGGAACTAACCTTCCTTGACCACTTACTGGGGGATACGCGGGGCACCGAAAAACTCATCTTT.